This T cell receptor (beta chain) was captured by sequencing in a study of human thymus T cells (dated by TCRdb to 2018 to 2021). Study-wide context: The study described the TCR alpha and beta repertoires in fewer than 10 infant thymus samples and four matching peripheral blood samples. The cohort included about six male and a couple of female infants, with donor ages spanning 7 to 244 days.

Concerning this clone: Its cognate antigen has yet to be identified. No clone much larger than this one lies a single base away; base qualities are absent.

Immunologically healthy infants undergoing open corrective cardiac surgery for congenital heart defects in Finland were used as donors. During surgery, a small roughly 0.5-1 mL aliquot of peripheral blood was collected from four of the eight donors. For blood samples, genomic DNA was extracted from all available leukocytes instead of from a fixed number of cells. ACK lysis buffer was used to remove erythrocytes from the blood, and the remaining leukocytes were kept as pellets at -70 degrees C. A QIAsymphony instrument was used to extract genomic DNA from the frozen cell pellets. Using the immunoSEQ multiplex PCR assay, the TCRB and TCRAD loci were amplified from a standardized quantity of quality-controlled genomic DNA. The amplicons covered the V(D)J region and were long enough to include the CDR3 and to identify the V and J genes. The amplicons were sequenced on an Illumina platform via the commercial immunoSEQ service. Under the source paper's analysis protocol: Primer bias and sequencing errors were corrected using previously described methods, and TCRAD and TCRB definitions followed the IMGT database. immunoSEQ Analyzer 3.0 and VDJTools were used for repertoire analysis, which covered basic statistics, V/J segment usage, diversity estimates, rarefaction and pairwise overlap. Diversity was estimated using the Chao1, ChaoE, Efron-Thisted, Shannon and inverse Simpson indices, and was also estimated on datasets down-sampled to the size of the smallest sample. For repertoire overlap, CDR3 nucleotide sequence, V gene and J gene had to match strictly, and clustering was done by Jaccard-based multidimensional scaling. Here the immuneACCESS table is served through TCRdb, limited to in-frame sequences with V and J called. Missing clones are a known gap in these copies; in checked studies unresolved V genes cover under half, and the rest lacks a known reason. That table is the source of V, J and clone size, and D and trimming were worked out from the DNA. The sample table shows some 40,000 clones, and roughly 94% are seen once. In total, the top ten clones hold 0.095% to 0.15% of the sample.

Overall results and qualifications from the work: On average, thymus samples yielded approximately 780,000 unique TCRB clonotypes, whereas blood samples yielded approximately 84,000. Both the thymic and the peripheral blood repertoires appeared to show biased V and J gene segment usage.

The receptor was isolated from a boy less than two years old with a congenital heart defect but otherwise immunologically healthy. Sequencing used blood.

The DNA sequence is TGTGCCAGCAGTCCGGACAGGGGGCAGCCCCAGCATTTT. Its amino acids are CASSPDRGQPQHF. The sequence links TRBV6-5 to TRBJ1-5, and TRBD1 aligns with 10 junction nucleotides. Trimming takes 5 bases off V and 7 bases off J; junction bases not matched to a gene: 2. CDR1 and CDR2, looked up from the germline V gene, are MNHEY and SVGAGI. The CDR3, from cysteine to phenylalanine, totals 13 residues. Of all the DNA, just the CDR3 is kept, 39 bases in frame from base 1.